This is a list of T cell receptor beta chains from one sample in a study of cytomegalovirus exposure and HLA in healthy donors. Only in-frame clones appear in the TCRdb table, and some are missing; sequencing was by immunoSEQ multiplex PCR. The table has 150,000 to 200,000 clones, roughly 89% seen once. Sequencing input: PBMCs. The receptor source for this set is a man in his late teens or twenties in good health and CMV-seropositive. CDR3s include the opening cysteine and the closing phenylalanine or tryptophan. The D gene is left open where the match is weak. Size is stated for part of the rows, as once, few or many counts, or as a class when the clone is expanded.

j_call: TRBJ2-2; clone_size: NA; v_call: TRBV6-6; d_call: NA; cdr3_aa: CASNVASGAGELFF
j_call: TRBJ2-7; clone_size: NA; v_call: TRBV10-2; d_call: NA; cdr3_aa: CASSERVLYEQYF
j_call: TRBJ2-1; clone_size: once; v_call: TRBV28; d_call: TRBD2; cdr3_aa: CASSLRTSGGSYNEQFF
j_call: TRBJ2-7; clone_size: NA; v_call: TRBV6-1; d_call: TRBD1; cdr3_aa: CASTDRAPYEQYF
j_call: TRBJ2-7; clone_size: NA; v_call: TRBV5-1; d_call: TRBD2; cdr3_aa: CASSLGLAGLTYEQYF
j_call: TRBJ1-2; clone_size: NA; v_call: TRBV5-4; d_call: NA; cdr3_aa: CASSYAGLNYGYTF
j_call: TRBJ2-1; clone_size: once; v_call: TRBV29-1; d_call: TRBD1; cdr3_aa: CSVELDRDYNEQFF
j_call: TRBJ1-5; clone_size: NA; v_call: TRBV7-9; d_call: TRBD1; cdr3_aa: CASSSTTGSNQPQHF
j_call: TRBJ1-5; clone_size: NA; v_call: TRBV19; d_call: NA; cdr3_aa: CASSIFWGRDQPQHF
j_call: TRBJ2-6; clone_size: NA; v_call: TRBV6-1; d_call: NA; cdr3_aa: CASSKDRISGANVLTF
j_call: TRBJ1-4; clone_size: NA; v_call: TRBV5-1; d_call: NA; cdr3_aa: CASSLPWSGGTNEKLFF
j_call: TRBJ2-1; clone_size: NA; v_call: TRBV29-1; d_call: NA; cdr3_aa: CSPRLVSGDYNEQFF
j_call: TRBJ1-1; clone_size: once; v_call: TRBV28; d_call: NA; cdr3_aa: CASSARAVGTEAFF
j_call: TRBJ1-4; clone_size: NA; v_call: TRBV7-9; d_call: TRBD1; cdr3_aa: CASSLGTGMNEKLFF
j_call: TRBJ2-2; clone_size: NA; v_call: TRBV6-4; d_call: TRBD1; cdr3_aa: CASRTDRVSGELFF
j_call: TRBJ2-3; clone_size: NA; v_call: TRBV28; d_call: NA; cdr3_aa: CASSLLEGLTQYF
j_call: TRBJ2-3; clone_size: NA; v_call: TRBV10-3; d_call: NA; cdr3_aa: CAISGTGVSTDTQYF
j_call: TRBJ2-2; clone_size: NA; v_call: TRBV7-9; d_call: NA; cdr3_aa: CASSCHGGGCPTGELFF
j_call: TRBJ2-7; clone_size: NA; v_call: TRBV29-1; d_call: NA; cdr3_aa: CSVVRDRTYEQYF
j_call: TRBJ2-3; clone_size: NA; v_call: TRBV7-9; d_call: NA; cdr3_aa: CASSRPTQDTQYF
j_call: TRBJ1-5; clone_size: NA; v_call: TRBV4-2; d_call: TRBD1; cdr3_aa: CASSQGVPGQGLNQPQHF
j_call: TRBJ1-2; clone_size: NA; v_call: TRBV12-1; d_call: NA; cdr3_aa: CASSLGSNYGYTF
j_call: TRBJ2-7; clone_size: NA; v_call: TRBV5-4; d_call: NA; cdr3_aa: CASSLGLPPYEQYF
j_call: TRBJ1-2; clone_size: NA; v_call: TRBV18; d_call: TRBD1; cdr3_aa: CASSPPSQGAYGYTF
j_call: TRBJ2-1; clone_size: NA; v_call: TRBV11-3; d_call: TRBD2; cdr3_aa: CASSLLAGAPYNEQFF
j_call: TRBJ2-1; clone_size: NA; v_call: TRBV27; d_call: NA; cdr3_aa: CASRPTGKGEQFF
j_call: TRBJ1-1; clone_size: NA; v_call: TRBV27; d_call: TRBD1; cdr3_aa: CASRIQGVGTEAFF
j_call: TRBJ2-1; clone_size: NA; v_call: TRBV2; d_call: NA; cdr3_aa: CASSESGVEQFF
j_call: TRBJ2-5; clone_size: NA; v_call: TRBV2; d_call: NA; cdr3_aa: CASNAQGSIQETQYF
j_call: TRBJ2-1; clone_size: few; v_call: TRBV5-5; d_call: NA; cdr3_aa: CASSFTDEQFF
j_call: TRBJ1-1; clone_size: NA; v_call: TRBV27; d_call: NA; cdr3_aa: CASSVTAAYTAFF
j_call: TRBJ2-5; clone_size: NA; v_call: TRBV9; d_call: TRBD2; cdr3_aa: CASSPAAGVGETQYF
j_call: TRBJ1-1; clone_size: NA; v_call: TRBV11-2; d_call: NA; cdr3_aa: CASSFSTGNTEAFF
j_call: TRBJ2-7; clone_size: NA; v_call: TRBV7-9; d_call: TRBD2; cdr3_aa: CASSILAGVGEQYF